This T cell receptor (beta chain) comes out of a study of long-term antiretroviral therapy in people with HIV. With 8 bases removed from V and 1 base from J, the gap between germline ends came to 10 bases. The germline CDR1 and CDR2 sequences are WNHNN and SYGVQD (reference sequence). This CDR3 is built from 13 residues. Run at survey level, the immunoSEQ assay was version v3.0. The method was immunoSEQ multiplex PCR; TCRdb's version includes in-frame clones alone and lacks a portion of them. The sample comprises 24,000 or so clones, approximately 80% of which are singletons, and roughly 15% rests with the top ten.

The sequencing used unsorted PBMCs, collected around 4.3 years after starting antiretroviral therapy. The clonotype was recovered from a man aged 25 to 40 with HIV. This rearrangement joins TRBV10-1 to TRBJ2-3, with TRBD2 as a possible D gene (5 bases). CDR3 in DNA: TGCGCCAGCCAAGAGGGAGGCACAGATACGCAGTATTTT. Translation gives CASQEGGTDTQYF.